A single sample gave rise to the 20 T cell receptor beta chains below, sequenced in a study of T cell repertoires in cytomegalovirus infection. For these receptors, no antigen is known. TCRdb recomputed calls from the reads with MiXCR, one row per CDR3 protein. The data show around 200,000 distinct CDR3 sequences, approximately 40% seen once. The sample consisted of CD8+ T cells from cultured PBMCs, taken from culture after CMV antigen stimulation. These receptors were obtained from a human donor in good health (CMV status not recorded). Some clones in this sample may be carry-over from other donors' samples.

This clonotype was seen more than once but under ten times. The rearrangement joins TRBV7-6 to TRBJ1-1, with no clear D. Germline CDR1 reads SGHVS; CDR2 reads FNYEAQ. This CDR3 spans 13 amino acids. V lost 0 bases and J lost 2, with 4 bases in between. CDR3 amino acids: CASSLADNTEAFF. CDR3 coding DNA: TGTGCCAGCAGCTTAGCAGATAACACTGAAGCTTTCTTT.

The chain combines TRBV4-1 with TRBJ2-3; TRBD2 matches at 13 bases. CDR3 length equals 17 residues. Germline V gene sequence: CDR1 MGHRA, CDR2 YSYEKL. The junction had 10 bases not matched to a gene; V was cut back by 8 bases and J by 2 bases. As DNA, the CDR3 is TGCGCCAGCCGGGGACTAGCGGGGACTTTGATCACAGATACGCAGTATTTT. This encodes CASRGLAGTLITDTQYF.

In its sample, this clonotype was seen many times. The V and J genes are TRBV7-8 and TRBJ1-1; D unresolved. Per the germline V gene, CDR1 is SGHVS and CDR2 is FQNEAQ. The ends were cut back, 1 base at V and 11 bases at J, with 8 bases in the middle. This CDR3 has 11 amino acids. CDR3 DNA sequence: TGTGCCAGCAGCTTAGGGGTTTATGCTTTCTTT. It translates to CASSLGVYAFF.

This clonotype was seen more than once but under ten times. The rearrangement joins TRBV7-9 to TRBJ2-3; D is ambiguous. Germline lookup yields CDR1 SEHNR and CDR2 FQNEAQ (reference sequence). CDR3 length: 15 amino acids. V was clipped by 0 bases and J by 0 bases, with 7 bases between them. The CDR3 spells CASSLAQTSTDTQYF. Written as DNA, the CDR3 is TGTGCCAGCAGCTTAGCGCAAACTAGCACAGATACGCAGTATTTT. Full variable domain (remainder filled in from reference TRBV7-9 and TRBJ2-3): DTGVSQNPRHKITKRGQNVTFRCDPISEHNRLYWYRQTLGQGPEFLTYFQNEAQLEKSRLLSDRFSAERPKGSFSTLEIQRTEQGDSAMYLCASSLAQTSTDTQYFGPGTRLTVL.

In its sample, this clonotype was seen once. The junction does not match germline at one end; this may be a read error. The V and J genes are TRBV2 and TRBJ2-7, with 11 positions matching TRBD2. The CDR3 totals 11 residues. Germline V lookup: CDR1 SNHLY, CDR2 FYNNEI. The CDR3 DNA is TGTGCCAGCAGTTGGGGACTAGCGGTAAACTTC. Amino acids: CASSWGLAVNF. Complete variable domain (other parts from reference TRBV2 and TRBJ2-7): EPEVTQTPSHQVTQMGQEVILRCVPISNHLYFYWYRQILGQKVEFLVSFYNNEISEKSEIFDDQFSVERPDGSNFTLKIRSTKLEDSAMYFCASSWGLAVNFGPGTRLTVT.

The chain combines TRBV7-9 with TRBJ1-5; D uncertain. V was shortened by 2 bases and J by 2 bases, with 7 bases between the two germline ends. The CDR3 is 14 residues long. Germline lookup yields CDR1 SEHNR and CDR2 FQNEAQ (reference sequence). This chain's CDR3 is CASSLSSGNQPQHF. CDR3 DNA: TGTGCCAGCAGCTTATCATCCGGCAATCAGCCCCAGCATTTT.

This chain joins TRBV9 and TRBJ2-2; 8 nucleotides agree with TRBD1. The CDR3 is 16 amino acids. Germline CDR1 is SGDLS and CDR2 is YYNGEE. With 3 bases clipped from V and 5 bases from J, the junction kept 9 bases outside the gene matches. The CDR3 region has the DNA TGTGCCAGCAGCGGGAATACAGGGGGTGTTACCGGGGAGCTGTTTTTT. It is translated as CASSGNTGGVTGELFF.

V and J are TRBV11-2 and TRBJ1-2; 9 nucleotides align to TRBD1. There are 15 residues in the CDR3. With 2 bases clipped from V and 4 bases from J, the junction kept 5 bases outside the gene matches. The germline V gene encodes CDR1 SGHAT and CDR2 FQNNGV. CDR3 sequence: CASSLSRDRAYGYTF. The CDR3, as DNA: TGTGCCAGCAGCTTAAGCCGGGACAGGGCCTATGGCTACACCTTC. Full variable domain (remainder filled in from reference TRBV11-2 and TRBJ1-2): EAGVAQSPRYKIIEKRQSVAFWCNPISGHATLYWYQQILGQGPKLLIQFQNNGVVDDSQLPKDRFSAERLKGVDSTLKIQPAKLEDSAVYLCASSLSRDRAYGYTFGSGTRLTVV.

This clonotype was counted a few times. The chain links TRBV19 to TRBJ1-2; unclear D gene. Germline assignment: CDR1 LNHDA and CDR2 SQIVND (reference sequence). The CDR3 is 13 amino acids. Trimming removed 3 bases at V and 6 bases at J, with 11 bases between. The CDR3 bases are TGTGCCAGTAGTATCCGGCCGGGGAATGGCTACACCTTC. Translation: CASSIRPGNGYTF. The full variable domain, its missing parts supplied by reference TRBV19 and TRBJ1-2, is DGGITQSPKYLFRKEGQNVTLSCEQNLNHDAMYWYRQDPGQGLRLIYYSQIVNDFQKGDIAEGYSVSREKKESFPLTVTSAQKNPTAFYLCASSIRPGNGYTFGSGTRLTVV.

The chain joins TRBV25-1 to TRBJ2-7; 7 bases are a match to TRBD1. The trim removed 6 bases at V and 3 bases at J, leaving 17 bases unmatched. The CDR3 runs 17 residues. Germline values: CDR1 MGHDK, CDR2 SYGVNS. The DNA for the CDR3 is TGTGCCAGCAGAAGGCCTAGCCTCTCGACAGGGATCTACGAGCAGTACTTC. Amino acids: CASRRPSLSTGIYEQYF.

This clonotype has a count of ten or more. This chain uses TRBV6-1 with TRBJ2-2; a weak D match, TRBD2 (5 bases). The CDR3 covers 15 residues. Germline-derived CDR1 and CDR2 are MNHNS and SASEGT. With 4 bases removed from V and 3 bases from J, the gap between germline ends came to 12 bases. DNA for the CDR3: TGTGCCAGCAGTGTCGGGGTAGACTACACCGGGGAGCTGTTTTTT. Its translation is CASSVGVDYTGELFF.

This clonotype was picked up a small number of times. CDR3 coding DNA: TGTGCCAGCAGCTTAGTAAGCGGGGACGGTTTTTACAATGAGCAGTTCTTC. Translated, it gives CASSLVSGDGFYNEQFF. V and J are TRBV11-2 and TRBJ2-1, with 7 bases that match TRBD2. The CDR3 runs to 17 residues. Germline V gives CDR1 SGHAT, CDR2 FQNNGV. V was pared by 1 base and J by 4 bases, with 10 bases of the junction left unmatched.

J is TRBJ2-3 and V is TRBV27; 9 bases match TRBD1. After removal of 8 bases from V and 4 bases from J, the junction contained 7 bases not matched to a gene. This CDR3 is 14 amino acids long. Germline-derived CDR1 and CDR2 are MNHEY and SMNVEV (reference sequence). CDR3 region: CASLDRGASDTQYF. The CDR3 bases are TGTGCCAGCTTGGACAGGGGCGCGTCAGATACGCAGTATTTT.

This chain connects TRBV27 to TRBJ2-1; D is unresolved. The length of the CDR3 is 13 residues. With 3 bases removed from V and 9 bases from J, the gap between germline ends came to 12 bases. CDR1 MNHEY and CDR2 SMNVEV come from the germline V gene (reference sequence). The CDR3 protein is CASSFGLLGEQFF. The CDR3 region has the DNA TGTGCCAGCAGTTTTGGGTTACTGGGTGAGCAGTTCTTC.

The gene calls are TRBV9 and TRBJ2-2, with 8 bases identical to TRBD2. The CDR3 is 15 amino acids. Per the germline V gene, CDR1 is SGDLS and CDR2 is YYNGEE. V lost 1 base and J lost 7; bases outside the gene matches: 6. The CDR3 spells CASSVNGRAGGELFF. For the CDR3, the DNA is TGTGCCAGCAGCGTAAACGGGAGGGCCGGCGGGGAGCTGTTTTTT.

This clonotype was counted only a few times. This rearrangement joins TRBV6-1 to TRBJ2-7; unclear D gene. Germline V gene lookup returns CDR1 MNHNS and CDR2 SASEGT. The CDR3 is 13 residues long. The V and J ends lost 3 bases and 4 bases respectively, with 10 bases between them. This CDR3 reads CASSDPFPYEQYF. CDR3 bases: TGTGCCAGCAGTGACCCGTTTCCTTACGAGCAGTACTTC.

This clonotype turned up a few times. Here the CDR3 DNA reads TGCGCCAGCAGCTTGGTAGGGCCGGGACAGGGCGACCAGCCCCAGCATTTT. As protein: CASSLVGPGQGDQPQHF. The V gene is TRBV5-1, the J gene TRBJ1-5, with 9 nucleotides matching TRBD1. CDR3 size: 17 residues. V was pared by 0 bases and J by 7 bases, with 11 bases of the junction left unmatched. Germline V gene data show CDR1 as SGHRS and CDR2 as YFSETQ.

This clonotype was recorded a few times. This chain links TRBV12-3 or TRBV12-4 with TRBJ2-2; D is undetermined. The CDR3 is made up of 14 amino acids. With 5 bases removed from V and 4 bases from J, the gap between germline ends came to 11 bases. The CDR3 sequence: CASSLQSSTGELFF. Here the CDR3 DNA reads TGTGCCAGCAGTCTGCAAAGCTCCACCGGGGAGCTGTTTTTT.

The chain links TRBV7-2 to TRBJ1-2; 8 bases fit TRBD1. Germline loops: CDR1 SGHTA, CDR2 FQGNSA. The CDR3 spans 14 residues. J was trimmed by 6 bases and V by 9 bases; bases with no gene match: 12. As DNA, the CDR3 is TGTGCCAGATCCCATAGAGACAGGGGTGATGGCTACACCTTC. This codes for CARSHRDRGDGYTF.

This clonotype was counted a few times. The chain joins TRBV20-1 to TRBJ2-7; 7 bases match TRBD1. CDR1 and CDR2 from the germline V gene are DFQATT and SNEGSKA (reference sequence). Trimming removed 2 bases from V and 2 bases from J; junction bases left unmatched: 6. The CDR3 length is 14 residues. The DNA of the CDR3 is TGCAGTGCTAGACGGCAGGGGGACCCCTACGAGCAGTACTTC. Translation gives CSARRQGDPYEQYF.